The 15 T cell receptor beta chains reported below all come from one sample, sequenced in a study of cytomegalovirus exposure and HLA in healthy donors. Using immunoSEQ multiplex PCR, the repertoire was profiled, and TCRdb retains in-frame clones only, with some absent. This sample has about 56,000 clones, with approximately 94% found just once. Sequenced material: PBMCs. The receptors here all came from a man aged 18 to 35 in good health and CMV-seronegative.

This chain connects TRBV7-9 to TRBJ2-5; weak D call: TRBD1 (6 bases). The CDR3 totals 16 residues. Germline V gene lookup returns CDR1 SEHNR and CDR2 FQNEAQ (reference sequence). Trimming took 5 bases from V and 1 from J, leaving 17 bases between them. As DNA, the CDR3 is TGTGCCAGCAGCCAGAGGACAGCTTTGGCCCAAGAGACCCAGTACTTC. It codes for CASSQRTALAQETQYF.

The rearrangement links TRBV14 to TRBJ1-1; weak D call: TRBD1 (5 bases). Germline V gene sequence: CDR1 SGHDN, CDR2 FVKESK. Trimming pared 1 base from V and 11 bases from J, leaving 20 bases between. This CDR3 region has 15 residues. The CDR3 region is CASSQARVGQGMAFF. CDR3 sequence (DNA): TGTGCCAGCAGCCAAGCTCGGGTCGGTCAGGGAATGGCTTTCTTT.

This clone has a single count. The V gene is TRBV5-1, the J gene TRBJ2-5; 8 bases agree with TRBD1. This CDR3 spans 15 amino acids. The germline gives CDR1 SGHRS, CDR2 YFSETQ. Trimming removed 2 bases from V and 1 base from J; junction bases left unmatched: 4. The CDR3 DNA is TGCGCCAGCAGCTTTTCCGGGACAGGCCAAGAGACCCAGTACTTC. Its protein is CASSFSGTGQETQYF.

This clone was seen more than once but under ten times. V and J are TRBV6-1 and TRBJ2-7; perhaps TRBD1 as D (6 bases). V lost 5 bases and J lost 2, with 13 bases in between. This CDR3 has 14 amino acids. Germline CDR1 and CDR2: MNHNS and SASEGT. CDR3: CASSSQGSTYEQYF. Written as DNA, the CDR3 is TGTGCCAGCAGTTCGCAGGGGTCAACCTACGAGCAGTACTTC.

The chain is built from TRBV2 and TRBJ2-3; the match to TRBD1 covers 9 bases. The germline V gene encodes CDR1 SNHLY and CDR2 FYNNEI. V lost 6 bases and J lost 2; bases outside the gene matches: 3. The CDR3 totals 14 residues. The DNA for the CDR3 is TGTGCCAGCAGATTACAGGGGGCCACAGATACGCAGTATTTT. This translates into CASRLQGATDTQYF.

The chain joins TRBV29-1 to TRBJ2-7, with D maybe TRBD2 (5 bases). Between the trimmed V and J ends, which lost 0 bases and 5 bases, there was a span of 11 bases. Germline V CDR1 and CDR2: SQVTM, ANQGSEA. The CDR3 loop spans 13 amino acids. The CDR3 sequence is CSVEEEAGHEQYF. Written as DNA, the CDR3 is TGCAGCGTTGAAGAAGAGGCGGGCCACGAGCAGTACTTC.

The chain uses TRBV10-1 and TRBJ1-1, with 7 positions matching TRBD1. The J segment lost 8 bases and the V segment lost 6 bases, leaving 9 bases of the junction unmatched. CDR3 length: 13 amino acids. Germline lookup yields CDR1 WNHNN and CDR2 SYGVQD (reference sequence). In nucleotides, the CDR3 is TGCGCCAGCAGCCGACAGGGTTCTGTCGAAGCTTTCTTT. This encodes CASSRQGSVEAFF.

The gene calls are TRBV27 and TRBJ2-5; 7 nucleotides line up with TRBD1. V gave up 4 bases and J gave up 6 bases; unmatched junction bases: 11. The CDR3 length is 15 residues. CDR1 and CDR2 from the germline V gene are MNHEY and SMNVEV (reference sequence). The CDR3 nucleotides are TGTGCCAGCAGTTCGGTCGCGACAGGGATTAAGACCCAGTACTTC. Translating gives CASSSVATGIKTQYF.

To note about this clone: This may come from a read error, since a much larger clone is one base off. The J gene is TRBJ2-7, the V gene TRBV7-8, with D perhaps TRBD1 (6 bases). Trimming pared 3 bases from V and 0 bases from J, leaving 6 bases between. Germline V CDR1 and CDR2: SGHVS, FQNEAQ. The CDR3 has 13 amino acids. CDR3 in amino acids: CASSLDSSYEQYF. As DNA, the CDR3 is TGTGCCAGCAGCTTGGACAGCTCCTACGAGCAGTACTTC.

The V call is TRBV11-3, the J call TRBJ2-1, with TRBD2 matching 10 bases. The junction had 12 bases not matched to a gene; V was cut back by 0 bases and J by 7 bases. Germline V gives CDR1 SGHNT, CDR2 YENEEA. The CDR3 totals 18 residues. For the CDR3, the DNA is TGTGCCAGCAGCTTAGACCGCCGAGCTAGCGGGAGTCGAAATGAGCAGTTCTTC. It yields the protein CASSLDRRASGSRNEQFF.

The chain is built from TRBV5-5 and TRBJ2-7, with D possibly being TRBD2 (5 bases). The CDR3 has 12 residues. The V end lost 8 bases, the J end lost 2 bases, and 11 bases lay between the germline ends. CDR1 SGHKS and CDR2 YYEKEE come from the germline V gene (reference sequence). The CDR3 bases are TGTGCCAGTCGGGGTGGGACCTACGAGCAGTACTTC. Translating it yields CASRGGTYEQYF.

J is TRBJ2-6 and V is TRBV22-1; the table assigns TRBD2, which was not confirmed against the DNA. TRBV22-1 is termed a pseudogene. This CDR3 has 17 amino acids. CDR3 protein: CPGRHSCEQSRANVLTF. Here the CDR3 DNA reads TGTCCTGGGAGGCATAGCTGCGAACAAAGTCGGGCCAACGTCCTGACTTTC.

The chain employs TRBV19 and TRBJ2-7; 8 nucleotides match TRBD1. This CDR3 comprises 14 residues. Germline V gene lookup returns CDR1 LNHDA and CDR2 SQIVND (reference sequence). V shed 5 bases, J shed 2 bases, and the junction held 5 bases outside the gene matches. The CDR3 coding sequence is TGTGCCAGTAGTCTAAGGACAGGGACCTACGAGCAGTACTTC. Translation: CASSLRTGTYEQYF.

Here the CDR3 reads CASTGGRGRADEQFF. The CDR3, as DNA: TGTGCCAGCACAGGGGGGCGCGGGAGGGCCGATGAGCAGTTCTTC. The chain links TRBV9 to TRBJ2-1; the match to TRBD2 covers 9 bases. The CDR3 is 15 amino acids. The ends lost 6 bases at V and 8 bases at J; junction bases unmatched: 12. Germline V gene lookup returns CDR1 SGDLS and CDR2 YYNGEE.

This chain uses TRBV14 with TRBJ2-1; D is uncertain. Germline V gives CDR1 SGHDN, CDR2 FVKESK. V lost 4 bases to trimming and J lost 11 bases, with 21 bases between them. This CDR3 contains 15 residues. The CDR3 DNA follows: TGTGCCAGCAGCCTACTTCTTTCTGAGAGCCACCAGCAGTTCTTC. Residues: CASSLLLSESHQQFF.